This T cell receptor beta chain appears in the sequencing data of a study of CD8+CD57+ T cells in acquired aplastic anemia. This clonotype was found many times. Selection for sequencing was limited to patients who had shown CD8+CD57+ cell expansion by flow cytometry. With 6 bases clipped from V and 7 bases from J, the junction kept 5 bases outside the gene matches. The CDR3 contains 12 residues. Germline lookup yields CDR1 SEHNR and CDR2 FQNEAQ (reference sequence). Genomic DNA acted as the template from which TCR beta VDJ combination and CDR3 sequence profiling were carried out. TCRdb reprocessed the reads with MiXCR, giving one entry per CDR3 protein. This sample has 150,000 to 200,000 distinct CDR3 sequences, with 40% to 55% found just once.

This receptor was taken from a human donor with aplastic anemia. V gene TRBV7-9 combines with J gene TRBJ1-1; 7 bases agree with TRBD1. The sample was sorted CD4+, CD8+, or CD8+CD57+ T cells (not recorded which) from PBMCs. The CDR3 DNA reads as TGTGCCAGCAGTAATTGGGACAGTGAAGCTTTCTTT. This translates into CASSNWDSEAFF.